Listed below are T cell receptor beta chains from one sample, sequenced in a study of T cell responses to AZD1222 COVID-19 vaccine. TCRdb keeps only in-frame clones here, not all; method: immunoSEQ multiplex PCR. Among 110,000 or so clones listed, approximately 90% were seen once. The input for sequencing was peripheral blood, taken 28 days after the second AZD1222 dose. Source of these receptors: an adult who received the AZD1222 COVID-19 vaccine. CDR3s include the opening cysteine and the closing phenylalanine or tryptophan. The D gene is left open where the match is weak. The size entry is marked missing in some rows and otherwise reads once, few, many or a size class.

clone size	D gene	J gene	V gene	CDR3 protein	CDR3 DNA
once	-	TRBJ1-2	TRBV25-1	CASSEYGEWNGYTF	TGTGCCAGCAGTGAATATGGGGAGTGGAATGGCTACACCTTC
-	-	TRBJ2-1	TRBV21-1	CASSLSGGAGNEQFF	TGTGCCAGCAGCCTTAGCGGGGGGGCTGGCAATGAGCAGTTCTTC
-	-	TRBJ1-6	TRBV3-1/TRBV3-2	CASSQGLSRRSSYNSPLHF	TGTGCCAGCAGCCAAGGGTTGAGCAGGCGGAGCTCCTATAATTCACCCCTCCACTTT
-	TRBD2	TRBJ2-3	TRBV6-2/TRBV6-3	CASSKPLTSGPGDTQYF	TGTGCCAGCAGTAAACCCCTGACTAGCGGGCCAGGAGATACGCAGTATTTT
-	-	TRBJ1-5	TRBV5-6	CASSFGKNQPQHF	TGTGCCAGCAGCTTCGGGAAGAATCAGCCCCAGCATTTT
-	-	TRBJ2-7	TRBV7-2	CASSPVPSYEQYF	TGTGCCAGCAGCCCGGTCCCCTCCTACGAGCAGTACTTC
-	-	TRBJ2-3	TRBV6-2/TRBV6-3	CASSYLTDTDTQYF	TGTGCCAGCAGTTACCTGACAGACACAGATACGCAGTATTTT
-	-	TRBJ2-7	TRBV19	CATFSRTYEQYF	TGTGCCACCTTTTCACGGACCTACGAGCAGTACTTC
-	-	TRBJ2-7	TRBV5-4	CASSFGRYEQYF	TGTGCCAGCAGCTTCGGGCGGTACGAGCAGTACTTC
-	TRBD2	TRBJ2-1	TRBV10-3	CATRTSNNEQFF	TGTGCCACGAGGACTAGCAACAATGAGCAGTTCTTC
-	-	TRBJ1-2	TRBV19	CASTIRRGAPNYGYTF	TGTGCCAGTACAATCCGGAGAGGGGCACCTAACTATGGCTACACCTTC
once	TRBD1	TRBJ2-1	TRBV7-2	CASSLAGTGSVF	TGTGCCAGCAGCTTAGCCGGGACAGGGTCAGTCTTC
-	-	TRBJ2-1	TRBV15	CATSRKDGYNEQFF	TGTGCCACCAGCAGAAAGGACGGTTACAATGAGCAGTTCTTC
once	TRBD2	TRBJ2-7	TRBV7-3	CASSDHPRGASYEQYF	TGTGCCAGCAGCGACCATCCGCGGGGGGCCTCCTACGAGCAGTACTTC
few	-	TRBJ1-3	TRBV19	CASSTNAGNTIYF	TGTGCCAGTAGTACAAACGCGGGAAACACCATATATTTT
few	TRBD1	TRBJ2-7	TRBV6-2/TRBV6-3	CASSPRDSGSYEQYF	TGTGCCAGCAGCCCCCGGGACAGTGGTTCTTACGAGCAGTACTTC
-	TRBD2	TRBJ2-7	TRBV5-6	CASSLGPTSGPEAYEQYF	TGTGCCAGCAGCTTGGGCCCGACTAGCGGACCGGAAGCCTACGAGCAGTACTTC
-	-	TRBJ2-7	TRBV4-2	CASSQEGGSSYEQYF	TGTGCCAGCAGCCAAGAAGGGGGGAGCTCCTACGAGCAGTACTTC
-	-	TRBJ1-2	TRBV21-1	CASSKVRHGYTF	TGTGCCAGCAGCAAAGTAAGGCATGGCTACACCTTC
once	-	TRBJ1-4	TRBV19	CASTMEGNWANEKLFF	TGTGCCAGTACCATGGAGGGAAACTGGGCTAATGAAAAACTGTTTTTT
-	-	TRBJ2-1	TRBV14	CASSQDHGANEQFF	TGTGCCAGCAGCCAAGACCACGGAGCCAATGAGCAGTTCTTC
-	-	TRBJ2-4	TRBV12-3/TRBV12-4	CASSSAALIQYF	TGTGCCAGCAGTTCGGCGGCACTAATTCAGTACTTC
-	-	TRBJ1-2	TRBV6-2/TRBV6-3	CASSFSADFGYGYTF	TGTGCCAGCAGTTTCTCCGCGGATTTTGGCTATGGCTACACCTTC
-	-	TRBJ1-1	TRBV12-3/TRBV12-4	CASSLGGQSFF	TGTGCCAGCAGTTTAGGCGGACAGTCTTTCTTT
-	-	TRBJ1-2	TRBV10-3	CAIAQGSSYTF	TGTGCCATCGCTCAGGGTAGTAGCTACACCTTC
-	-	TRBJ1-2	TRBV12-3/TRBV12-4	CASGDYGYTF	TGTGCCAGCGGCGACTATGGCTACACCTTC
-	TRBD1	TRBJ1-1	TRBV27	CASSLAGGNTEAFF	TGTGCCAGCAGTTTAGCAGGGGGTAACACTGAAGCTTTCTTT
-	-	TRBJ1-2	TRBV28	CASSSPGGGGYGYTF	TGTGCCAGCAGTTCGCCCGGGGGAGGAGGCTATGGCTACACCTTC
-	-	TRBJ2-7	TRBV5-4	CASRNPGSYEQYF	TGTGCCAGCAGGAATCCCGGGAGCTACGAGCAGTACTTC
-	-	TRBJ1-4	TRBV28	CASSFGREKLFF	TGTGCCAGCAGTTTCGGACGGGAAAAACTGTTTTTT
-	-	TRBJ1-1	TRBV9	CASSVGPGQGETEAFF	TGTGCCAGCAGCGTAGGCCCCGGGCAGGGTGAAACTGAAGCTTTCTTT
-	-	TRBJ1-5	TRBV7-2	CASSYRDPNQPQHF	TGTGCCAGCAGCTACCGGGACCCAAATCAGCCCCAGCATTTT
-	-	TRBJ1-2	TRBV4-2	CASSQPLRPELDGYTF	TGTGCCAGCAGCCAGCCACTAAGACCCGAGTTAGATGGCTACACCTTC
-	TRBD2	TRBJ2-7	TRBV27	CASSLGRGGYEQYF	TGTGCCAGCAGTTTAGGCCGGGGGGGCTACGAGCAGTACTTC